These 2 T cell receptor beta chains were all obtained from the same sample, sequenced in a study of PD-L1 blockade in urothelial cancer. Sequenced by immunoSEQ multiplex PCR; TCRdb stores in-frame clones only, minus some. Among fewer than 60,000 clones, roughly 80% were seen once, and the ten largest hold more than 3%. The time point here: pretreatment peripheral blood. The source material was PBMCs, sampled around atezolizumab (anti-PD-L1) treatment. The receptors originated from a man between 65 and 85 years old with urothelial cancer.

This chain uses TRBV7-2 with TRBJ2-7, with 7 bases that match TRBD1. Per germline, CDR1 SGHTA and CDR2 FQGNSA. The V and J ends lost 1 base and 1 base, in that order; junction bases with no gene match: 7. CDR3 size: 16 residues. DNA of the CDR3: TGTGCCAGCAGCTTAGGGGGACAGCGATTTTCCTACGAGCAGTACTTC. Translated: CASSLGGQRFSYEQYF.

Only a few counts were recorded for this clone. The chain is built from TRBV7-3 and TRBJ1-2, with D perhaps TRBD1 (5 bases). The V gene's germline CDR1 is SGHTA and CDR2 FQGTGA. V lost 3 bases to trimming and J lost 3 bases, with 11 bases between them. This CDR3 spans 14 amino acids. The CDR3 region is CASSFRVFDYGYTF. The CDR3 DNA reads TGTGCCAGCAGCTTCAGGGTTTTCGACTATGGCTACACCTTC.